The 24 T cell receptor beta chains listed next were all sequenced from one sample in a study of blood T cell repertoires in COVID-19. TCRdb keeps only in-frame clones here, not all; method: immunoSEQ multiplex PCR. This table holds around 150,000 clones, 80% found once. The sample consisted of peripheral blood. These receptors all stem from a woman aged 50 to 60 with acute or convalescent COVID-19.

The chain links TRBV19 to TRBJ2-5; D perhaps matches TRBD2 (5 bases). Trimming took 4 bases from V and 5 from J, leaving 11 bases between them. CDR3 length equals 13 residues. Germline loops: CDR1 LNHDA, CDR2 SQIVND (reference sequence). The CDR3 protein is CASSSPGEETQYF. The CDR3 nucleotides are TGTGCCAGTAGTAGCCCTGGGGAGGAGACCCAGTACTTC.

This rearrangement joins TRBV19 to TRBJ2-5; D is possibly TRBD1 (6 bases). The V end was cut by 8 bases, the J end by 1 base, with 23 bases between. The CDR3 sequence is 17 residues long. CDR1 is LNHDA, CDR2 SQIVND, per germline (reference sequence). CDR3 nucleotide sequence: TGTGCCAGTTCCACTTTAGCAACAGGGCATTTCCAAGAGACCCAGTACTTC. The encoded protein is CASSTLATGHFQETQYF.

In this sample, this clone turned up a few times. V and J are TRBV9 and TRBJ2-1; D is unresolved. V was pared by 5 bases and J by 0 bases, with 9 bases between. The CDR3 runs 14 residues. Germline CDR1 is SGDLS and CDR2 is YYNGEE. The CDR3 DNA reads as TGTGCCAGCAGTCGCACAGCCTCCTACAATGAGCAGTTCTTC. Translation: CASSRTASYNEQFF.

The CDR3: CASRPLQGASSPLHF. CDR3 coding DNA: TGTGCCAGCAGACCCCTACAGGGGGCTAGTTCACCCCTCCACTTT. J is TRBJ1-6 and V is TRBV6-5, with 9 bases lining up with TRBD1. After removal of 6 bases from V and 9 bases from J, the junction contained 9 bases not matched to a gene. The germline CDR1 and CDR2 sequences are MNHEY and SVGAGI. The CDR3 has 15 amino acids.

This clone has only one observation. This rearrangement joins TRBV27 to TRBJ1-5, with 7 bases that match TRBD1. Germline CDR1 reads MNHEY; CDR2 reads SMNVEV (reference sequence). There are 15 residues in the CDR3. V lost 5 bases, J lost 6 bases, and 10 bases stayed unmatched. DNA for the CDR3: TGTGCCAGCAGTCAGGACACACAGGGGCGTCAGCCCCAGCATTTT. This translates into CASSQDTQGRQPQHF.

The chain uses TRBV3-1 (or the pseudogene TRBV3-2) and TRBJ2-1, with 13 bases that match TRBD2. The CDR3 totals 16 residues. Germline V gene lookup returns CDR1 LGHDT and CDR2 YNNKEL (reference sequence). J lost 8 bases, V lost 4 bases, and 8 bases had no gene match. This CDR3 reads CASSRGLAGARDEQFF. The CDR3 DNA reads TGTGCCAGCAGCCGCGGACTAGCGGGGGCCCGGGATGAGCAGTTCTTC.

V usage is TRBV6-1 and J usage is TRBJ1-6; the match to TRBD1 covers 7 bases. The CDR3 sequence is 15 residues long. The V gene end was trimmed by 3 bases and the J gene end by 9 bases; junction bases not matched to a gene: 8. Germline V gene lookup returns CDR1 MNHNS and CDR2 SASEGT. The CDR3 loop is CASSEKQGNSSPLHF. CDR3 bases: TGTGCCAGCAGTGAGAAACAGGGGAATTCTTCACCCCTCCACTTT.

This chain joins TRBV28 and TRBJ1-1; unclear D gene. The V gene's germline CDR1 is MDHEN and CDR2 SYDVKM. Trimming shortened V by 6 bases and J by 5 bases, and 10 bases separated the two germline ends. The CDR3 covers 12 residues. DNA for the CDR3: TGTGCCAGCAGCGGGGATGAGACTGAAGCTTTCTTT. Its translation: CASSGDETEAFF.

This rearrangement joins TRBV4-3 to TRBJ1-4; 7 bases map to TRBD1. This CDR3 contains 17 residues. The ends lost 4 bases at V and 3 bases at J; junction bases unmatched: 11. CDR1 and CDR2 from the germline V gene are LGHNA and YSLEER. For the CDR3, the DNA is TGCGCCAGCAGCCCGTCCGGGACAGTGACTTCTAATGAAAAACTGTTTTTT. Its translation: CASSPSGTVTSNEKLFF.

The genes are TRBV3-1 (or the pseudogene TRBV3-2) and TRBJ1-4; TRBD1 is a possible D gene (6 bases). Germline loops: CDR1 LGHDT, CDR2 YNNKEL (reference sequence). V lost 1 base to trimming and J lost 3 bases, with 12 bases between them. This CDR3 has 16 amino acids. The CDR3 sequence is CASSQVTGTANEKLFF. The CDR3 DNA is TGTGCCAGCAGCCAAGTAACAGGGACGGCTAATGAAAAACTGTTTTTT.

This clone came up once. The rearrangement uses TRBV19 and TRBJ2-1; tentative D call: TRBD1 (6 bases). Trimming removed 1 base at V and 1 base at J, with 23 bases between. The CDR3 runs to 20 residues. Germline CDR1 reads LNHDA; CDR2 reads SQIVND (reference sequence). CDR3 coding DNA: TGTGCCAGTAGTATAGGGGCATCTGGGGGCGCTATGAGTTCCTACAATGAGCAGTTCTTC. Encoded protein: CASSIGASGGAMSSYNEQFF.

This chain links TRBV7-9 with TRBJ2-1; no clear D. Trimming removed 1 base at V and 4 bases at J, with 8 bases between. The length of the CDR3 is 14 residues. Germline loops: CDR1 SEHNR, CDR2 FQNEAQ (reference sequence). The DNA of the CDR3 is TGTGCCAGCAGCTTAGTATCGGGTTACAATGAGCAGTTCTTC. Residues: CASSLVSGYNEQFF.

This sequence joins TRBV19 and TRBJ1-5, with 7 bases identical to TRBD1. CDR3 size: 16 residues. The J segment lost 7 bases and the V segment lost 6 bases, leaving 15 bases of the junction unmatched. Germline assignment: CDR1 LNHDA and CDR2 SQIVND (reference sequence). The CDR3 reads CASSLGTAQREQPQHF. The CDR3 bases are TGTGCCAGTAGCCTCGGGACAGCCCAGAGAGAACAGCCCCAGCATTTT.

The table lists this clone with a count of one. The chain combines TRBV3-1 (or the pseudogene TRBV3-2) with TRBJ2-6, with 10 nucleotides matching TRBD1. The CDR3 sequence is 20 residues long. CDR1 and CDR2 (germline): LGHDT, YNNKEL (reference sequence). The trim removed 2 bases at V and 4 bases at J, leaving 14 bases unmatched. CDR3 sequence: CASSQSPPRQGASGANVLTF. In DNA form, the CDR3 reads TGTGCCAGCAGCCAATCTCCCCCGAGACAGGGGGCATCGGGGGCCAACGTCCTGACTTTC.

The DNA for the CDR3 is TGTGCCAGCAGCCTTGGGGGCGGCTCCTATAATTCACCCCTCCACTTT. Encoded protein: CASSLGGGSYNSPLHF. The rearrangement links TRBV7-9 to TRBJ1-6; tentative D call: TRBD1 (6 bases). In germline, CDR1 is SEHNR, CDR2 FQNEAQ (reference sequence). The V gene lost 5 bases and the J gene lost 0 bases, with 11 bases spanning the gap. The CDR3 is 16 residues long.

The genes are TRBV5-1 and TRBJ1-2; no firm D call. This CDR3 has 13 residues. The germline CDR1 and CDR2 sequences are SGHRS and YFSETQ. Trimming removed 7 bases at V and 5 bases at J, with 15 bases between. CDR3 sequence: CASGGSSLYGYTF. CDR3 DNA sequence: TGCGCCAGCGGCGGTAGTTCCCTATATGGCTACACCTTC.

The chain uses TRBV4-3 and TRBJ2-2; weak D call: TRBD2 (5 bases). Trimming pared 3 bases from V and 3 bases from J, leaving 20 bases between. The germline CDR1 and CDR2 sequences are LGHNA and YSLEER. The CDR3 sequence is 18 residues long. In nucleotides, the CDR3 is TGCGCCAGCAGCCAGGACGACATAGCGAAAGGCTACACCGGGGAGCTGTTTTTT. Amino acids: CASSQDDIAKGYTGELFF.

The chain links TRBV11-2 to TRBJ2-3; 8 bases match TRBD2. Unmatched junction bases numbered 11, after V lost 5 bases and J lost 1 base. This CDR3 region has 17 residues. Germline-derived CDR1 and CDR2 are SGHAT and FQNNGV. As DNA, the CDR3 is TGTGCCAGCAGCCCCGGGGGGGATGCGGGGGGCACAGATACGCAGTATTTT. Translation gives CASSPGGDAGGTDTQYF.

This sequence joins TRBV21-1 and TRBJ2-3; TRBD2 was called by the table and not checked on the DNA. TRBV21-1 is a pseudogene segment. CDR3 length: 19 residues. The CDR3 DNA sequence: TGTGCCAAGCACCAGGGGGGAGACCGACTAGCGGAGAGCACAGATACGCAGTATTTT. Translating it yields CAKHQGGDRLAESTDTQYF.

This clone was recorded many times. The V call is TRBV5-4, the J call TRBJ1-2; tentatively, D is TRBD1 (5 bases). There are 12 residues in the CDR3. The germline V gene has CDR1 SGHNT and CDR2 YYREEE (reference sequence). CDR3 loop: CAALRELGGYTF. The CDR3 DNA follows: TGTGCAGCACTCAGGGAATTAGGAGGCTACACCTTC.

This chain joins TRBV4-2 and TRBJ1-2, with D tentatively TRBD1 (6 bases). The V gene's germline CDR1 is LGHNA and CDR2 YNFKEQ. The CDR3 loop spans 14 amino acids. Deletions cut 8 bases from V and 3 bases from J, with 16 bases between. The chain's CDR3 is CASGKTGGDYGYTF. Written as DNA, the CDR3 is TGTGCCAGCGGCAAGACAGGTGGGGACTATGGCTACACCTTC.

The chain is built from TRBV6-5 and TRBJ1-1, with no clear D. Germline loops: CDR1 MNHEY, CDR2 SVGAGI. The CDR3 is 15 amino acids. Trimming took off 4 bases at V and 0 bases at J, with 12 bases between the two ends. The CDR3 here is CASSSAGHMNTEAFF. The CDR3 DNA follows: TGTGCCAGCAGTTCGGCGGGCCATATGAACACTGAAGCTTTCTTT.

The DNA of the CDR3 is TGTGCCAGCAGTTACTCGCACTCTGGACAGGGCTACGAGCAGTACTTC. Encoded protein: CASSYSHSGQGYEQYF. The chain carries TRBV6-5 and TRBJ2-7, with 8 bases that match TRBD1. The junction had 7 bases not matched to a gene; V was cut back by 0 bases and J by 3 bases. The CDR3 contains 16 residues. From germline, CDR1 is MNHEY and CDR2 SVGAGI.

DNA for the CDR3: TGTGCCAGCAGTTACCTGGACTCGTACCAAGAGACCCAGTACTTC. It encodes CASSYLDSYQETQYF. The chain employs TRBV6-2 or TRBV6-3 and TRBJ2-5; a weak D match, TRBD2 (5 bases). This CDR3 contains 15 residues. The germline V gene has CDR1 MNHEY and CDR2 SVGEGT. Trimming left V 2 bases short and J 0 bases short, with 10 bases between.